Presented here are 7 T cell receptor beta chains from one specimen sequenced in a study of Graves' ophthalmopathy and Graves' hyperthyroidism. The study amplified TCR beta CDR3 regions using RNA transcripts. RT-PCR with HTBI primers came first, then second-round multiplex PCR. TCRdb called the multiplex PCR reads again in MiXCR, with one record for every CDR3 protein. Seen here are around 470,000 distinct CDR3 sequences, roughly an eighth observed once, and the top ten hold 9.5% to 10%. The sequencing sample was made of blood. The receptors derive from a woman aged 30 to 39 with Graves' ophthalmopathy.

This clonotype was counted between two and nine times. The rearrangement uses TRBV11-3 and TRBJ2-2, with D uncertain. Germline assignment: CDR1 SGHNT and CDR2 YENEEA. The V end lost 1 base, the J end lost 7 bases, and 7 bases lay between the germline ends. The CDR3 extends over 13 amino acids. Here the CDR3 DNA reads TGTGCCAGCAGCTTAGTGGGCGGCGGGGAGCTGTTTTTT. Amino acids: CASSLVGGGELFF. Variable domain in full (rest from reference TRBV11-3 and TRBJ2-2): EAGVVQSPRYKIIEKKQPVAFWCNPISGHNTLYWYLQNLGQGPELLIRYENEEAVDDSQLPKDRFSAERLKGVDSTLKIQPAELGDSAVYLCASSLVGGGELFFGEGSRLTVL.

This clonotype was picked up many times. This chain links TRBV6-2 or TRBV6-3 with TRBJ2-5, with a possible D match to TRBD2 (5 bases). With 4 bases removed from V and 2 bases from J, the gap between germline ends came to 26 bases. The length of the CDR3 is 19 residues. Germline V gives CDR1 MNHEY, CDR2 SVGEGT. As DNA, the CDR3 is TGTGCCAGCAGTTCGGGGAAAAATTCAAAACGACTTTTTCAAGAGACCCAGTACTTC. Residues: CASSSGKNSKRLFQETQYF.

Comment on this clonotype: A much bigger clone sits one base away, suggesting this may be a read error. DNA of the CDR3: TGCAGTTCTAGCAAGCCAGGGAAGGGTGAAGCTTTCTTT. Translated, it gives CSSSKPGKGEAFF. The rearrangement joins TRBV20-1 to TRBJ1-1; D is possibly TRBD1 (5 bases). CDR1 and CDR2 from the germline V gene are DFQATT and SNEGSKA (reference sequence). The length of the CDR3 is 13 residues.

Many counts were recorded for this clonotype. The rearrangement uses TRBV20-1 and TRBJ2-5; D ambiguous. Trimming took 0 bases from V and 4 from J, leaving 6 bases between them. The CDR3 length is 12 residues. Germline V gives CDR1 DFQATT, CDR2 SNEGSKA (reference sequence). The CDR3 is CSARDYLETQYF. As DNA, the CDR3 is TGCAGTGCTAGAGATTACCTAGAGACCCAGTACTTC.

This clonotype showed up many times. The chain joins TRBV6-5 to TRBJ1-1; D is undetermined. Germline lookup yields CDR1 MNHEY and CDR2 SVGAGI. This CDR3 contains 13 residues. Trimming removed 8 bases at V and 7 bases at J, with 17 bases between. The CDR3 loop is CASGLARRNEAFF. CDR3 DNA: TGTGCCAGCGGTTTGGCCCGGCGGAATGAAGCTTTCTTT.

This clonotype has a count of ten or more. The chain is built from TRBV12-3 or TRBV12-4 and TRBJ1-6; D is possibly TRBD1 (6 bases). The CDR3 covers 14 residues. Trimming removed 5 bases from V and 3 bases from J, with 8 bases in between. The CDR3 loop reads CASSQGGYNSPLHF. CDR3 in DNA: TGTGCCAGCAGTCAAGGGGGCTATAATTCACCCCTCCACTTT.

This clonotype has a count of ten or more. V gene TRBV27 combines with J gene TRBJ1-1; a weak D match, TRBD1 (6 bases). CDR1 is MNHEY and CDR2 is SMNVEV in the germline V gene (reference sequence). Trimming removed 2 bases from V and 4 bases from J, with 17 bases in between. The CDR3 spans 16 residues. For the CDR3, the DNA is TGTGCCAGCAGTTTAAGCAGGGGAGAGTATGGCACTGAAGCTTTCTTT. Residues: CASSLSRGEYGTEAFF.